The present T cell receptor (beta chain) was sequenced within a study of T cells after yellow fever vaccination. Study-level points and caveats: FACS-sorted repertoires could contain abundant clonotypes contaminating from the bulk population. Boosting was followed by the reappearance of most primary-vaccination clones (just under 97% CD4, under 90% CD8). Some clonotypes, a small share, were shared between CD4 and CD8 compartments.

For this clonotype: Antigen unknown.

5'RACE template switching produced TCR cDNA carrying a universal primer site and UMIs. TCRdb reprocessed the 5' RACE reads with MiXCR, giving one entry per CDR3 protein. The table includes hundreds of thousands of distinct CDR3 sequences, roughly a sixth detected once. The germline V gene has CDR1 SGHRS and CDR2 YFSETQ. V shed 4 bases, J shed 5 bases, and the junction held 5 bases outside the gene matches. CDR3 size: 13 residues. This sequence was found in a man between 18 and 29 years old who received the YFV17D yellow fever vaccine. The sequencing here drew on PBMCs, taken before the yellow fever booster vaccination. This chain joins TRBV5-1 and TRBJ2-7, with TRBD1 matching over 8 bases. CDR3 DNA sequence: TGCGCCAGCAGCCCAACGGACAGGGACGAGCAGTACTTC. Translating gives CASSPTDRDEQYF.